This TCR beta chain emerged from a study of T cell responses to AZD1222 COVID-19 vaccine. Study conclusions and caveats: The number of AZD1222 recipients seropositive at baseline was only 5 to 7. Spike-specific TCR breadth and depth both grew after two AZD1222 doses.

Turning to this clone: The target antigen is unknown.

Generated by immunoSEQ multiplex PCR, the TCRdb table keeps only in-frame clones and is missing some. The table shows 95,000 to 100,000 clones, with around nine tenths occurring only once. The material sequenced was peripheral blood, taken on day 0 of AZD1222 vaccination. This sequence was found in an adult in good health.

CDR3 sequence (DNA): TGTGCCAGCAGCTTAGTCGGCAGAACTAACTATGGCTACACCTTC. It codes for CASSLVGRTNYGYTF. The chain uses TRBV7-9 and TRBJ1-2; unclear D gene. CDR3 length: 15 amino acids. Between the trimmed V and J ends, which lost 1 base and 0 bases, there was a span of 9 bases. Germline-derived CDR1 and CDR2 are SEHNR and FQNEAQ (reference sequence).